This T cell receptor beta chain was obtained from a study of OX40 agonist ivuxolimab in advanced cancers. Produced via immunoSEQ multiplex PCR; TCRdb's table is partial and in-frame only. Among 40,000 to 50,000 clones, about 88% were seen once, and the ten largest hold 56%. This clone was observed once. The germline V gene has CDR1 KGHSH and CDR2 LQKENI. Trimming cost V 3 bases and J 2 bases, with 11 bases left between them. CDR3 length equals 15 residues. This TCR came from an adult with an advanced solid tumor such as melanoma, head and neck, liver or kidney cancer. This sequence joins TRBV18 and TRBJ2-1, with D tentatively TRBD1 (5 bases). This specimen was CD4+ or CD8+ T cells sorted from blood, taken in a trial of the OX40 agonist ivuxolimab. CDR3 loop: CASSPYLGAYNEQFF. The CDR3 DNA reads TGTGCCAGCTCACCTTATCTAGGGGCCTACAATGAGCAGTTCTTC.